These T cell receptor beta chains were read from a single sample in a study of T cell repertoires in cytomegalovirus infection. What these receptors recognize is not known. Via MiXCR, TCRdb re-called the reads, giving one row per CDR3 protein. The data contain roughly 990,000 distinct CDR3 sequences, around 30% of them seen just once; the ten biggest clones take up 11% to 15%. Sequencing was performed on cultured CD8+ T cells from PBMCs, taken from culture after CMV antigen stimulation. The receptors come from a human donor in good health (CMV status not recorded). Some clones in this sample may be carry-over from other donors' samples. Both conserved end residues are part of each CDR3. Each record gives: CDR3 protein, CDR3 DNA, J gene, D gene, clone size, V gene. A D gene is named only where the DNA matches it firmly. Not all rows give a size; the values are once, few, many and, for expanded clones, a class.

CASSVWTGGHNYGYTF | TGTGCCAGCAGCGTCTGGACAGGGGGCCACAACTATGGCTACACCTTC | TRBJ1-2 | TRBD1 | few | TRBV11-2
CASSTRDTQLETEAFF | TGTGCCAGTAGTACCCGGGACACCCAACTAGAGACTGAAGCTTTCTTT | TRBJ1-1 | - | - | TRBV19
CASSFTSAGPLDEQFF | TGTGCTAGCAGCTTTACCTCAGCGGGGCCCTTGGATGAGCAGTTCTTC | TRBJ2-1 | TRBD2 | - | TRBV7-6
CASSYSGGQEQYF | TGTGCCAGCAGTTACTCCGGTGGTCAAGAGCAGTACTTC | TRBJ2-7 | - | few | TRBV6-5
CASSEEVVVVETQYF | TGTGCCAGCAGTGAAGAGGTGGTGGTCGTGGAGACCCAGTACTTC | TRBJ2-5 | - | few | TRBV6-1
CASSPFRGFTDTQYF | TGTGCCAGCAGTCCTTTTCGGGGATTCACAGATACGCAGTATTTT | TRBJ2-3 | - | once | TRBV6-6
CASSVATGRGTDTQYF | TGTGCCAGCAGCGTAGCGACAGGGAGGGGCACAGATACGCAGTATTTT | TRBJ2-3 | - | - | TRBV9
CASRKGHNQPQHF | TGTGCCAGCAGAAAGGGACACAATCAGCCCCAGCATTTT | TRBJ1-5 | - | few | TRBV27
CASSMVRGQIDTQYF | TGTGCCAGTAGTATGGTCAGGGGGCAAATAGATACGCAGTATTTT | TRBJ2-3 | TRBD1 | many | TRBV19
CANWTDQETQYF | TGTGCCAACTGGACAGATCAAGAGACCCAGTACTTC | TRBJ2-5 | - | - | TRBV10-3
CASSIVDGYNEQFF | TGTGCCAGTAGTATTGTGGACGGTTACAATGAGCAGTTCTTC | TRBJ2-1 | - | - | TRBV19
CASSMPRTGVFNEQFF | TGTGCCAGCAGCATGCCCCGGACAGGGGTTTTCAATGAGCAGTTCTTC | TRBJ2-1 | TRBD1 | few | TRBV7-6
CSAREETSSYNEQFF | TGCAGTGCTAGAGAGGAGACTAGCTCCTACAATGAGCAGTTCTTC | TRBJ2-1 | - | few | TRBV20-1
CASSHLEGTGAYEQYF | TGTGCCAGCAGCCACCTTGAAGGGACCGGCGCCTACGAGCAGTACTTC | TRBJ2-7 | - | - | TRBV3-1
CASSFIDRGMNTEAFF | TGTGCCAGCAGCTTCATCGACAGGGGGATGAACACTGAAGCTTTCTTT | TRBJ1-1 | TRBD1 | few | TRBV7-6
CASRGWGETQYF | TGTGCCAGCAGGGGGTGGGGAGAGACCCAGTACTTC | TRBJ2-5 | - | once | TRBV2
CASSSLRYQETQYF | TGTGCCAGCAGTTCCCTCCGATATCAAGAGACCCAGTACTTC | TRBJ2-5 | - | - | TRBV27
CATRLAGPYNEQFF | TGTGCTACAAGGCTAGCGGGCCCTTATAATGAGCAGTTCTTC | TRBJ2-1 | TRBD2 | - | TRBV2
CASSLGLVPYEQYF | TGTGCCAGCAGCTTAGGACTAGTTCCCTACGAGCAGTACTTC | TRBJ2-7 | - | - | TRBV7-9
CASSLEQGKAFF | TGCGCCAGCAGCTTGGAACAGGGCAAAGCTTTCTTT | TRBJ1-1 | - | few | TRBV5-1
CASSPRDGRDEQYF | TGTGCCAGCAGCCCACGCGACGGTCGCGACGAGCAGTACTTC | TRBJ2-7 | - | - | TRBV7-6
CASSPSDLIPTDTQYF | TGTGCCAGCAGCCCCTCGGACCTTATACCCACAGATACGCAGTATTTT | TRBJ2-3 | - | few | TRBV25-1
CASSPGPNQEKLFF | TGTGCCAGCAGTCCCGGTCCTAACCAGGAAAAACTGTTTTTT | TRBJ1-4 | - | - | TRBV12-3/TRBV12-4
CASIRTGADTQYF | TGTGCCAGCATCCGGACAGGGGCCGATACGCAGTATTTT | TRBJ2-3 | TRBD1 | - | TRBV7-9
CASSMGRTYEQYF | TGTGCCAGTAGTATGGGCAGGACCTACGAGCAGTACTTC | TRBJ2-7 | - | - | TRBV19
CASSSDSSEAFF | TGTGCCAGCAGCTCGGACAGCTCTGAAGCTTTCTTT | TRBJ1-1 | - | - | TRBV7-9
CASSPRDSHSSTDTQYF | TGTGCCAGCAGCCCCCGGGACTCCCACTCTAGCACAGATACGCAGTATTTT | TRBJ2-3 | - | - | TRBV4-2
CASSLSGSAHTDTQYF | TGTGCCAGCAGCTTATCAGGGAGCGCACACACAGATACGCAGTATTTT | TRBJ2-3 | - | many | TRBV7-2
CASSLGRKNEQFF | TGCGCCAGCAGCTTGGGTCGTAAGAATGAGCAGTTCTTC | TRBJ2-1 | - | - | TRBV5-1
CASSPAVGDGYTF | TGTGCCAGCAGCCCGGCGGTGGGAGATGGCTACACCTTC | TRBJ1-2 | - | few | TRBV12-3/TRBV12-4
CSVGLSSYNEQFF | TGCAGTGTCGGGCTCAGCTCCTACAATGAGCAGTTCTTC | TRBJ2-1 | - | - | TRBV20-1
CASSQVWGGSTDTQYF | TGCGCCAGCAGCCAAGTGTGGGGGGGCTCTACAGATACGCAGTATTTT | TRBJ2-3 | - | - | TRBV4-3
CSASGVPPLYNEQFF | TGCAGTGCTAGTGGTGTTCCCCCGCTTTACAATGAGCAGTTCTTC | TRBJ2-1 | - | - | TRBV20-1
CASSGFRGRTETQYF | TGTGCCAGCAGCGGTTTCAGGGGGCGAACTGAGACCCAGTACTTC | TRBJ2-5 | TRBD1 | - | TRBV2
CASSPSRGQSTDTQYF | TGTGCCAGCAGCCCCTCCCGGGGTCAAAGCACAGATACGCAGTATTTT | TRBJ2-3 | - | few | TRBV7-2
CASSPPGQTTGELFF | TGTGCCAGCTCACCACCAGGGCAGACAACCGGGGAGCTGTTTTTT | TRBJ2-2 | - | - | TRBV18
CASSPWTGVVTEAFF | TGTGCCAGTAGTCCTTGGACAGGGGTCGTGACTGAAGCTTTCTTT | TRBJ1-1 | TRBD1 | - | TRBV19
CASSLFQNRQGMNTEAFF | TGTGCCAGCAGTTTGTTCCAGAATCGACAGGGGATGAACACTGAAGCTTTCTTT | TRBJ1-1 | TRBD1 | few | TRBV12-3/TRBV12-4
CASSQAILSGANVLTF | TGCGCCAGCAGCCAAGCTATTCTCTCTGGGGCCAACGTCCTGACTTTC | TRBJ2-6 | - | - | TRBV4-3
CATAGGGRDSRSPLHF | TGTGCCACCGCCGGGGGGGGCCGGGACTCGCGCTCACCCCTCCACTTT | TRBJ1-6 | - | few | TRBV15
CASSLAPGAGYGYTF | TGTGCCAGCAGCTTAGCGCCGGGGGCTGGCTATGGCTACACCTTC | TRBJ1-2 | - | few | TRBV7-6
CASSYVRPSDTGELFF | TGTGCCAGCAGTTACGTACGGCCAAGCGACACCGGGGAGCTGTTTTTT | TRBJ2-2 | - | - | TRBV6-2/TRBV6-3
CASSGISTPNHHEQFF | TGTGCCAGCAGCGGTATTTCTACTCCCAATCATCATGAGCAGTTCTTC | TRBJ2-1 | - | - | TRBV5-4
CASSLPGSNEQFF | TGTGCCAGCAGTTTACCAGGGTCCAATGAGCAGTTCTTC | TRBJ2-1 | - | few | TRBV12-3/TRBV12-4
CASSYPDRGRSPLHF | TGTGCCAGCAGTTACCCGGACAGGGGGCGGTCACCCCTCCACTTT | TRBJ1-6 | TRBD1 | - | TRBV6-2/TRBV6-3
CASSYPDGQNTDTQYF | TGTGCCAGCAGCTACCCTGACGGACAGAACACAGATACGCAGTATTTT | TRBJ2-3 | - | - | TRBV7-9
CAIDSGGSYNEQFF | TGTGCCATCGATAGCGGGGGATCCTACAATGAGCAGTTCTTC | TRBJ2-1 | TRBD2 | - | TRBV10-3
CASSDRGVRETQYF | TGTGCCAGCAGTGACAGGGGTGTCAGAGAGACCCAGTACTTC | TRBJ2-5 | TRBD1 | few | TRBV6-5
CASSPRGTLNYEQYF | TGTGCCAGCAGCCCACGGGGAACTTTAAACTACGAGCAGTACTTC | TRBJ2-7 | - | - | TRBV7-8